Listed below are T cell receptor beta chains from one sample, sequenced in a study of blood T cell repertoires in COVID-19. Only in-frame clones appear in the TCRdb table, and some are missing; sequencing was by immunoSEQ multiplex PCR. This table holds some 140,000 clones, less than 95% found once. The specimen sequenced was peripheral blood. These receptors were collected from a man between 50 and 59 years old with acute or convalescent COVID-19. Both conserved end residues are part of each CDR3. A D gene is named only where the DNA matches it firmly. Where a row states a size, it is once, few, many or the class of an expanded clone; other rows omit it.

>TRBJ2-1|.|11|TRBV11-2|.
TGTGCCAGCAGCCGAGGCAATGAGCAGTTCTTC
CASSRGNEQFF
>TRBJ2-5|.|14|TRBV7-9|once
TGTGCCAGCAGCTCCACAGGGCCCGAAGAGACCCAGTACTTC
CASSSTGPEETQYF
>TRBJ2-7|.|14|TRBV5-8|.
TGTGCCAGCAGTCCACGCGAGGTCTCCTACGAGCAGTACTTC
CASSPREVSYEQYF
>TRBJ2-2|.|15|TRBV27|.
TGTGCCAGCAGTTTAGGGACTGGGGCCACCGGGGAGCTGTTTTTT
CASSLGTGATGELFF
>TRBJ2-5|.|13|TRBV18|.
TGTGCCAGCTCACCACCGGAGGAAGAGACCCAGTACTTC
CASSPPEEETQYF
>TRBJ2-7|TRBD2|18|TRBV7-9|.
TGTGCCAGCAGCCGCAAGGACACACTTACCGGGACTAACGCGGAGCAGTACTTC
CASSRKDTLTGTNAEQYF
>TRBJ2-7|.|14|TRBV6-5|.
TGTGCCAGCAGCCACAGGGAGGGTTACGACGAGCAGTACTTC
CASSHREGYDEQYF
>TRBJ2-1|TRBD2|17|TRBV7-9|once
TGTGCCAGCAGCGATTCTTGGGGACTAGCGGGAGGGAATGAGCAGTTCTTC
CASSDSWGLAGGNEQFF
>TRBJ1-2|.|14|TRBV24-1|.
TGTGCCACCAGTGATTTAAGGCGGAACTATGGCTACACCTTC
CATSDLRRNYGYTF
>TRBJ2-2|TRBD1|15|TRBV19|.
TGTGCCAGTAGTATAGGACAGGGGGGGACCGGGGAGCTGTTTTTT
CASSIGQGGTGELFF
>TRBJ1-2|TRBD1|15|TRBV4-3|.
TGCGCCAGCAGCCCCGGGACAGGGCCCTTTGCCCCCTACACCTTC
CASSPGTGPFAPYTF
>TRBJ1-6|TRBD1|15|TRBV4-2|.
TGTGCCAGCAGGAGCCGGGACAGGTGGGATTCACCCCTCCACTTT
CASRSRDRWDSPLHF
>TRBJ2-2|.|13|TRBV4-3|.
TGCGCCAGCAGCCAAGTTGAGGGCGGGGAGCTGTTTTTT
CASSQVEGGELFF
>TRBJ2-2|.|16|TRBV11-3|few
TGTGCCAGCAGCTTATCCGGGGGAAAGAGCACCGGGGAGCTGTTTTTT
CASSLSGGKSTGELFF
>TRBJ2-1|TRBD1|15|TRBV7-2|.
TGTGCCAGCAGCCCTAGGGGACAGGGATTCAGTGAGCAGTTCTTC
CASSPRGQGFSEQFF
>TRBJ1-2|.|13|TRBV25-1|.
TGTGCCAGCAGTGCCCCAGGGGTACATGGCTACACCTTC
CASSAPGVHGYTF
>TRBJ1-2|TRBD1|17|TRBV28|.
TGTGCCAGCAGTCTTCCGGGACAGGGGGCGCGCGGCTATGGCTACACCTTC
CASSLPGQGARGYGYTF
>TRBJ2-3|TRBD2|17|TRBV14|.
TGTGCCAGCAGCCGCGATTTACTAGCGGGGAGCCGAGATACGCAGTATTTT
CASSRDLLAGSRDTQYF
>TRBJ2-2|.|17|TRBV10-1|.
TGCGCCAGCAGTGAGGTTGGGTCCCCGCGACTTACCGGGGAGCTGTTTTTT
CASSEVGSPRLTGELFF
>TRBJ1-1|TRBD1|12|TRBV4-2|.
TGTGCCAGCAGCCAATACAGGGGCCGGGCTTTCTTT
CASSQYRGRAFF
>TRBJ2-2|.|16|TRBV29-1|once
TGCAGCGTTGAAGGGAGGTCCGAATCGAACACCGGGGAGCTGTTTTTT
CSVEGRSESNTGELFF
>TRBJ2-3|TRBD1|15|TRBV18|.
TGTGCCAGCTCACAAGTGACAGGGCACACAGATACGCAGTATTTT
CASSQVTGHTDTQYF
>TRBJ2-3|TRBD1|17|TRBV14|once
TGTGCCAGCAGCCAAGGGACAGGGGGTTTGGGCACAGATACGCAGTATTTT
CASSQGTGGLGTDTQYF
>TRBJ2-7|TRBD2|13|TRBV28|.
TGTGCCAGCATTGCTAGCGGGAACTCAGAGCAGTACTTC
CASIASGNSEQYF
>TRBJ2-7|.|15|TRBV24-1|.
TGTGCCACCAGTTACAACCGGGACACATCCTACGAGCAGTACTTC
CATSYNRDTSYEQYF
>TRBJ1-4|.|19|TRBV18|.
TGTGCCAGCTCCGCACAGGACGGCGGGGAGATTGCAACTAATGAAAAACTGTTTTTT
CASSAQDGGEIATNEKLFF
>TRBJ1-3|.|15|TRBV4-3|.
TGCGCCAGCAGCCGATACAGGCCCTCTGGAAACACCATATATTTT
CASSRYRPSGNTIYF
>TRBJ1-4|TRBD1|14|TRBV6-5|.
TGTGCCAGCAGCTCGGGACAGCCTAATGAAAAACTGTTTTTT
CASSSGQPNEKLFF
>TRBJ1-1|TRBD1|13|TRBV7-3|.
TGTGCCAGCAGCTTGGACAGGGGCACTGAAGCTTTCTTT
CASSLDRGTEAFF